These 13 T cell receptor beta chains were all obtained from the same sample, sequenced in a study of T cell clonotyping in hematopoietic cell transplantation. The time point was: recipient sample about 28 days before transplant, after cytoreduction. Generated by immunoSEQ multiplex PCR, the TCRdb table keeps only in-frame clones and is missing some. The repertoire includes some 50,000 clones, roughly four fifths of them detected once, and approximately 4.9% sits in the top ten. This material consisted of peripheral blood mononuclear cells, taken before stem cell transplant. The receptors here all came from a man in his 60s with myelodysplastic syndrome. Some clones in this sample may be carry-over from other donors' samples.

The CDR3, as DNA: TGCGCCAGCAGCCAAGAGGATCTGGGAACCACTGAAGCTTTCTTT. It yields the protein CASSQEDLGTTEAFF. The genes are TRBV4-3 and TRBJ1-1; the D is unclear. The CDR3 length is 15 residues. Germline assignment: CDR1 LGHNA and CDR2 YSLEER. The V end was cut by 0 bases, the J end by 4 bases, with 12 bases between.

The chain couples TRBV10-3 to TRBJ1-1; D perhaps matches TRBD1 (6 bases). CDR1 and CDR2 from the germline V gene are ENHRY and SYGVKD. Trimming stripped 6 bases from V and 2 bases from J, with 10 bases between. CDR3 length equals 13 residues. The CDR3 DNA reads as TGTGCCATCAGGGACAGACCCAACACTGAAGCTTTCTTT. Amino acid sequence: CAIRDRPNTEAFF.

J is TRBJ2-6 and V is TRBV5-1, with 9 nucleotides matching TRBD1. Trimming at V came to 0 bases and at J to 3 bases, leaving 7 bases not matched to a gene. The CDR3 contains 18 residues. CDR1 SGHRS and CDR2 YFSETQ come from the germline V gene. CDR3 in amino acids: CASSLGTGVFGGANVLTF. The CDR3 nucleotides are TGCGCCAGCAGCTTGGGGACAGGGGTATTTGGTGGGGCCAACGTCCTGACTTTC. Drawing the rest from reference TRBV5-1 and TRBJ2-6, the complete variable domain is KAGVTQTPRYLIKTRGQQVTLSCSPISGHRSVSWYQQTPGQGLQFLFEYFSETQRNKGNFPGRFSGRQFSNSRSEMNVSTLELGDSALYLCASSLGTGVFGGANVLTFGAGSRLTVL.

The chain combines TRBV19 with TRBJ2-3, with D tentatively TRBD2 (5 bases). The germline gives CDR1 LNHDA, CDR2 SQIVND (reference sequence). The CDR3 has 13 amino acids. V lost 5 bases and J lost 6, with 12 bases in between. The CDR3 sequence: CASSPLVSDTQYF. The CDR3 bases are TGTGCCAGTAGTCCACTAGTCTCGGATACGCAGTATTTT.

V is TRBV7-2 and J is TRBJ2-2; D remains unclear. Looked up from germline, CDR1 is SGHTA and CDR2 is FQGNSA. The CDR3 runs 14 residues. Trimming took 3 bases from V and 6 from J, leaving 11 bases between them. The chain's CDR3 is CASSFATSAGELFF. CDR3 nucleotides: TGTGCCAGCAGCTTCGCTACCTCCGCCGGGGAGCTGTTTTTT.

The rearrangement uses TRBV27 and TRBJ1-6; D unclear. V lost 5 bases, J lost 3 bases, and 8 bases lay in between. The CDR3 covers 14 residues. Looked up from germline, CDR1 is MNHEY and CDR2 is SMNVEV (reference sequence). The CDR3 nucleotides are TGTGCCAGCAGTCCACTCCTCTATAATTCACCCCTCCACTTT. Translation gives CASSPLLYNSPLHF.

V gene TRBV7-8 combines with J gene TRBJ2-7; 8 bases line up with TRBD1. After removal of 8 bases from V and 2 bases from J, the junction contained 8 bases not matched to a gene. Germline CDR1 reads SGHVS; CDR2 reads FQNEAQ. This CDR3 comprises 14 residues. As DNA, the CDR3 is TGTGCCAGCCGAGACAGGGGAAGGACCTACGAGCAGTACTTC. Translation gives CASRDRGRTYEQYF.

The CDR3 coding sequence is TGTGCCAGCAGCCGCGGGCCGAACTATGGCTACACCTTC. Residues: CASSRGPNYGYTF. This chain uses TRBV6-5 with TRBJ1-2; D remains ambiguous. Trimming took off 6 bases at V and 2 bases at J, with 10 bases between the two ends. CDR1 is MNHEY and CDR2 is SVGAGI in the germline V gene. The CDR3 has 13 residues.

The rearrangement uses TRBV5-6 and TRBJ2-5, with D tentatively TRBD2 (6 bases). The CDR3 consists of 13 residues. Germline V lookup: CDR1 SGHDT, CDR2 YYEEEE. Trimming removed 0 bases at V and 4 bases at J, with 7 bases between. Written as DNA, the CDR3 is TGTGCCAGCAGCTTGGGGCGGGGAGAGACCCAGTACTTC. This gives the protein CASSLGRGETQYF.

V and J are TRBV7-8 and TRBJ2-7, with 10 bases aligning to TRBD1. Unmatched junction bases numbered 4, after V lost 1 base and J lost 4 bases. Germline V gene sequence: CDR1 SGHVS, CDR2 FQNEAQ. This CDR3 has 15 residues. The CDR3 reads CASSLDGTGEYEQYF. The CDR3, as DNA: TGTGCCAGCAGCTTAGATGGGACAGGGGAGTACGAGCAGTACTTC.

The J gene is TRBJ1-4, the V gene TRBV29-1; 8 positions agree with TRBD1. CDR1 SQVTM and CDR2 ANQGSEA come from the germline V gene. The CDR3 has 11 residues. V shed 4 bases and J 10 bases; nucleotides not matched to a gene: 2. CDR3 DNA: TGCAGCGTTGGGACAGGGACAAAACTGTTTTTT. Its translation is CSVGTGTKLFF.

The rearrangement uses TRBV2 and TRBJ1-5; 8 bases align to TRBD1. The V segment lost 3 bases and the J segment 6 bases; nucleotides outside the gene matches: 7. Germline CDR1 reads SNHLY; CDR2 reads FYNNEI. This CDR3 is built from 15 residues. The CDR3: CASSERTGTSQPQHF. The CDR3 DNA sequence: TGTGCCAGCAGTGAGAGGACAGGGACATCTCAGCCCCAGCATTTT. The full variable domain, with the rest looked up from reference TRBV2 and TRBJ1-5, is EPEVTQTPSHQVTQMGQEVILRCVPISNHLYFYWYRQILGQKVEFLVSFYNNEISEKSEIFDDQFSVERPDGSNFTLKIRSTKLEDSAMYFCASSERTGTSQPQHFGDGTRLSIL.

CDR3 loop: CASSSRDYGYTF. CDR3 in DNA: TGCGCCAGCAGCTCCCGGGACTATGGCTACACCTTC. V is TRBV4-3 and J is TRBJ1-2; D gene unclear. The CDR3 is 12 residues long. Germline lookup yields CDR1 LGHNA and CDR2 YSLEER. V lost 5 bases, J lost 3 bases, and 7 bases lay in between.